This TCR beta chain emerged from a study of T cells in women clearing cervical HPV infection. Study at large: HLA type stays a possible confounder, typing being limited.

The CDR3 runs 17 residues. With 4 bases clipped from V and 2 bases from J, the junction kept 6 bases outside the gene matches. Germline lookup yields CDR1 LNHDA and CDR2 SQIVND (reference sequence). Assay: immunoSEQ multiplex PCR; the TCRdb copy retains only in-frame clones and omits some. This table holds more than 45,000 clones. Each participant carried one incident cervical HPV16 infection only. Notes on this clone: The CDR3 end lies 3 residues beyond the end of the read and is filled in from the germline J gene.

Sample: blood buffy coat. This sequence was found in a woman between 18 and 75 years old with a cervical HPV16 infection that either progressed to CIN3+ or cleared (not recorded which). The chain carries TRBV19 and TRBJ2-2, with 11 positions matching TRBD2. The CDR3 reads CASSSPSGRPNTGELFF. CDR3 DNA, as far as it was read: TGTGCCAGTAGTAGTCCTAGCGGGAGGCCAAACACCGGGGAG. Supplemented by reference TRBV19 and TRBJ2-2, the full variable domain reads DGGITQSPKYLFRKEGQNVTLSCEQNLNHDAMYWYRQDPGQGLRLIYYSQIVNDFQKGDIAEGYSVSREKKESFPLTVTSAQKNPTAFYLCASSSPSGRPNTGELFFGEGSRLTVL.